Sequencing of this TCR beta chain was carried out in a study of CD8 T cells in Susac syndrome. The CDR3 length is 15 residues. V was clipped by 7 bases and J by 7 bases; unmatched bases: 12. CDR1 and CDR2 (germline): MNHEY, SVGEGT. Random-hexamer reverse transcription was applied to about 0.5 to 1 ug RNA. It was immunoSEQ multiplex PCR that amplified TCR beta CDR3 across 54 Vbeta and 13 Jbeta. TCRdb called the immunoSEQ multiplex PCR reads again in MiXCR, with one record for every CDR3 protein. The sample includes tens of thousands of distinct CDR3 sequences, approximately 94% of them seen just once. This chain uses TRBV6-2 or TRBV6-3 with TRBJ2-7; 11 bases are a match to TRBD2. The source of this sequence is a human donor in good health. The sequenced material came from CD8+ T cells from PBMCs. DNA for the CDR3: TGTGCCAGCACTGCCGGGACTAGCGGCACCTGGGAGCAGTACGTC. Encoded protein: CASTAGTSGTWEQYV.